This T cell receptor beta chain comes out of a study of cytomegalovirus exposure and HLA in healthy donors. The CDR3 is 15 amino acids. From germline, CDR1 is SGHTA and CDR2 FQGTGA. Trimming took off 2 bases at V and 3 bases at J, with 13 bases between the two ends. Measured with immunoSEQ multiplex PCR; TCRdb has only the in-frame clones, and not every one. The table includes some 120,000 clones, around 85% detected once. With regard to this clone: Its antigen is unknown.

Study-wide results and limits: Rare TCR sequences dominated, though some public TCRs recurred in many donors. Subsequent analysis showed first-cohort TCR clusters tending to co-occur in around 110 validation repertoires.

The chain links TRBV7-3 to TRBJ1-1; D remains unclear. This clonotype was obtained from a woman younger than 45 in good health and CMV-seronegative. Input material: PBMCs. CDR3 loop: CASSLLGGLDTEAFF. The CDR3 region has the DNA TGTGCCAGCAGCTTATTGGGAGGGCTGGACACTGAAGCTTTCTTT.